What follows are 4 T cell receptor beta chains derived from one specimen sequenced in a study of T cell responses to AZD1222 COVID-19 vaccine. The assay was immunoSEQ multiplex PCR, and TCRdb's table has in-frame clones only and misses some. The table shows about 270,000 clones, with around 93% occurring only once. Sample: peripheral blood, taken 28 days after the second AZD1222 dose. The source of these receptors is an adult who received the AZD1222 COVID-19 vaccine.

The rearrangement joins TRBV4-3 to TRBJ2-7; TRBD2 matches 9 bases. The CDR3 totals 16 residues. The trim removed 1 base at V and 0 bases at J, leaving 4 bases unmatched. The germline CDR1 and CDR2 sequences are LGHNA and YSLEER. The CDR3, as DNA: TGCGCCAGCAGCCAAGCGACTAGCGGTACCTCCTACGAGCAGTACTTC. It translates to CASSQATSGTSYEQYF.

The chain couples TRBV5-1 to TRBJ2-1; D call uncertain. Trimming stripped 1 base from V and 6 bases from J, with 8 bases between. The length of the CDR3 is 13 residues. Germline-derived CDR1 and CDR2 are SGHRS and YFSETQ. The chain's CDR3 is CASSLSGANEQFF. For the CDR3, the DNA is TGCGCCAGCAGCTTGTCTGGAGCCAATGAGCAGTTCTTC.

This clone has more than one count but fewer than ten. V usage is TRBV7-2 and J usage is TRBJ2-7; 8 bases map to TRBD1. CDR3 length: 14 residues. V trimming: 5 bases; J trimming: 3 bases; junction bases outside the gene matches: 6. Germline V gives CDR1 SGHTA, CDR2 FQGNSA. The CDR3 region is CASSPGGPGYEQYF. Here the CDR3 DNA reads TGTGCCAGCAGCCCAGGGGGCCCCGGCTACGAGCAGTACTTC. The variable domain in full, with the rest retrieved from reference TRBV7-2 and TRBJ2-7, is GAGVSQSPSNKVTEKGKDVELRCDPISGHTALYWYRQSLGQGLEFLIYFQGNSAPDKSGLPSDRFSAERTGGSVSTLTIQRTQQEDSAVYLCASSPGGPGYEQYFGPGTRLTVT.

The chain joins TRBV20-1 to TRBJ1-6; 9 bases align to TRBD1. CDR3 length: 14 residues. Germline V gene sequence: CDR1 DFQATT, CDR2 SNEGSKA (reference sequence). Germline trimming cut 3 bases from V and 9 bases from J; bases unmatched to any gene: 6. The CDR3 reads CSASRDRAASPLHF. The CDR3 DNA follows: TGCAGTGCTAGTAGGGACAGGGCGGCTTCACCCCTCCACTTT.